The T cell receptor beta chain described here comes from a study of cytomegalovirus exposure and HLA in healthy donors. The wider study: Membership in the Caucasian-associated ancestry cluster was found for about 84% of roughly 360 genotyped donors.

The CDR3 covers 18 residues. With 1 base clipped from V and 8 bases from J, the junction kept 17 bases outside the gene matches. The germline CDR1 and CDR2 sequences are SGHKS and YYEKEE (reference sequence). Vbeta (60) and Jbeta (13) primers were used in the PCR. Using immunoSEQ multiplex PCR, the repertoire was profiled, and TCRdb retains in-frame clones only, with some absent. The table shows some 190,000 clones, with about 86% occurring only once. This clonotype was obtained from a woman aged 25 to 39 in good health and CMV-seronegative. The sequenced sample consisted of PBMCs. This rearrangement joins TRBV5-5 to TRBJ2-4; 8 positions agree with TRBD2. The CDR3 loop reads CASSLFPGGARGVYIQYF. The CDR3, as DNA: TGTGCCAGCAGCTTGTTCCCGGGGGGGGCTCGGGGAGTTTACATTCAGTACTTC.